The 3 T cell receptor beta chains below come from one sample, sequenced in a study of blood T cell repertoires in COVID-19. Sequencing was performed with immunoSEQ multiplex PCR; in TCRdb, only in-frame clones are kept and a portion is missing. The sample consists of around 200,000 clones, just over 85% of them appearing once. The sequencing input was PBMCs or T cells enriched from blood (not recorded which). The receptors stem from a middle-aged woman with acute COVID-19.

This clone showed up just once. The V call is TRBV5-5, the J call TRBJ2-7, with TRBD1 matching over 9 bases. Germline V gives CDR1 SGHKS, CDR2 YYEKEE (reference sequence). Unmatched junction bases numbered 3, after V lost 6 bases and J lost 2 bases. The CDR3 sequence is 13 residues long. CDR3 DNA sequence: TGTGCCAGCAACCGACAGGGGGCCTACGAGCAGTACTTC. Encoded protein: CASNRQGAYEQYF.

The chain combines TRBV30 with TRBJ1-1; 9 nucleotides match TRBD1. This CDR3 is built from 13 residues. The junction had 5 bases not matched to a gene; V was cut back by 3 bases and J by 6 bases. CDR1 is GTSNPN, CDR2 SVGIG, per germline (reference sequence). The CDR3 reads CAWRWGQGAEAFF. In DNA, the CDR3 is TGTGCCTGGAGATGGGGACAGGGAGCTGAAGCTTTCTTT.

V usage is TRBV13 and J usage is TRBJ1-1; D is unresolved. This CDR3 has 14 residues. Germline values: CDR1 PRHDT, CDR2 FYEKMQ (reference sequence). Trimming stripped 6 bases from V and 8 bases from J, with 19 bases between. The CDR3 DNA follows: TGTGCCAGCAGTGTACGGAGGATAAACTGGGAAGCTTTCTTT. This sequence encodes CASSVRRINWEAFF.